Sequencing of this T cell receptor (beta chain) was carried out in a study of siplizumab effects on memory and regulatory T cells. Assays were performed on roughly 94,000 TCR templates per sample. The data were produced by immunoSEQ multiplex PCR, yet TCRdb's version contains in-frame clones alone and is incomplete. The sample has some 100,000 clones; about 90% are singletons. Broader study findings: In unstimulated cells, naive T cells appeared more diverse than memory T cells and seemed major alloresponse contributors. Unstimulated subsets captured only a minor fraction of alloreactive clones.

Comments on this clone: Its antigen is currently unknown.

This receptor was obtained from a human donor in good health. Sequenced input: Tregs sorted from blood.

The CDR3 sequence is CASSYQSLAYEQYF. The CDR3 DNA sequence: TGTGCCAGCAGTTACCAGTCACTAGCCTACGAGCAGTACTTC. The chain uses TRBV6-5 and TRBJ2-7; D is perhaps TRBD2 (5 bases). With 2 bases removed from V and 2 bases from J, the gap between germline ends came to 10 bases. Germline values: CDR1 MNHEY, CDR2 SVGAGI. CDR3 size: 14 residues.